This is a list of T cell receptor beta chains from one sample in a study of monozygotic twins with inflammatory bowel disease. TCRdb reworked the 5' RACE reads into one entry per CDR3 protein, no DNA. This table holds about 440,000 distinct CDR3 sequences. The sample consisted of blood. Source of these receptors: a human donor with ulcerative colitis or Crohn's disease, or a healthy co-twin of an affected twin (not recorded which). Each CDR3 is given with its conserved first and last residue.

j_call v_call cdr3_length cdr3_aa
TRBJ2-5 TRBV20-1 15 CSARDGSSSQETQYF
TRBJ2-1 TRBV28 16 CASSLYIRRERSEQFF
TRBJ1-5 TRBV5-1 16 CASSLAPLAGNQPQHF
TRBJ2-1 TRBV4-1 16 CASSQDETGAYNEQFF
TRBJ2-3 TRBV6-1 12 CASCRTADTQYF
TRBJ2-5 TRBV20-1 11 CSVSRQETQYF
TRBJ2-3 TRBV3-1 16 CASSQDRATSTDTQYF
TRBJ1-2 TRBV19 15 CASSTPMTRGHGYTF
TRBJ1-5 TRBV2 16 CASSEDGTGLNQPQHF
TRBJ1-1 TRBV5-1 17 CASSLLATGQGASEAFF
TRBJ1-3 TRBV18 13 CASSGQEDTTIYF
TRBJ2-1 TRBV20-1 11 CSASYYNEQFF
TRBJ1-5 TRBV18 15 CASSRSTDSNQPQHF
TRBJ1-2 TRBV12-3/TRBV12-4 15 CASSKWGQRYYGYTF
TRBJ2-3 TRBV6-1 16 CASHPGAVKGGDTQYF
TRBJ1-2 TRBV6-1 12 CASSEARVGYTF
TRBJ2-1 TRBV5-1 15 CASSPDRGLYNEQFF
TRBJ1-2 TRBV9 14 CASSVEKGGDGYTF
TRBJ1-1 TRBV15 15 CATSKEGGMNTEAFF
TRBJ2-1 TRBV27 13 CASSWGLSYEQFF
TRBJ2-1 TRBV27 16 CASSPTDRGTYNEQFF
TRBJ2-2 TRBV28 14 CASSLTGLPGELFF
TRBJ2-7 TRBV28 15 CAGSSKLGFSYEQYF
TRBJ1-6 TRBV5-1 17 CASSLSRQAAYNSPLHF
TRBJ1-1 TRBV4-2 14 CASSHPGQGTEAFF
TRBJ2-5 TRBV6-5 16 CASSYGSSGGYETQYF
TRBJ2-3 TRBV12-3/TRBV12-4 14 CASSLTPVTDTQYF
TRBJ2-7 TRBV24-1 14 CATSDPRTSAEQYF
TRBJ2-1 TRBV3-1 16 CASSRLAGLSYNEQFF
TRBJ2-1 TRBV3-1 11 CASSFGLAQFF
TRBJ1-1 TRBV29-1 11 CSVPRGTEAFF
TRBJ2-1 TRBV7-2 14 CASSLVASGGEQFF
TRBJ2-1 TRBV7-3 13 CASSLDWAAEQFF
TRBJ1-3 TRBV20-1 14 CSARMGNSGNTIYF
TRBJ2-3 TRBV12-3/TRBV12-4 11 CASLQGGTQYF
TRBJ2-7 TRBV10-3 14 CAISALTSSYEQYF
TRBJ2-7 TRBV28 15 CASRSPGGPSYEQYF
TRBJ1-2 TRBV11-2 20 CASSPEWAGRGGGISRGYTF
TRBJ2-3 TRBV18 13 CASSPEGMGMQYF